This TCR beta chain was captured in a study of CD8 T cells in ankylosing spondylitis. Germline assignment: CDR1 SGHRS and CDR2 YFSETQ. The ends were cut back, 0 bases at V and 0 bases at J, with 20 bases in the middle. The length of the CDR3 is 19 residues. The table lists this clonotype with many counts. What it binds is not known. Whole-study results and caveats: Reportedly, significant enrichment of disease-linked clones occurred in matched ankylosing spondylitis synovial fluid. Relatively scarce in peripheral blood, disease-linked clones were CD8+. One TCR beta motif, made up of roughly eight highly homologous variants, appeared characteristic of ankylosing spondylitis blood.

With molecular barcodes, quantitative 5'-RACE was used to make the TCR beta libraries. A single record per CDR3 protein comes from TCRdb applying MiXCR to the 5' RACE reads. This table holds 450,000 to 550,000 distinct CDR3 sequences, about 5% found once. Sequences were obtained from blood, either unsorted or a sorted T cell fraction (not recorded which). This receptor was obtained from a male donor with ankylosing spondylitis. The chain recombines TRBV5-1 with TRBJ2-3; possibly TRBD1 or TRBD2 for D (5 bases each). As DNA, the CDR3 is TGCGCCAGCAGCTTGGCCTCCATGTGGGGGAAGGTTAGCACAGATACGCAGTATTTT. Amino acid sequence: CASSLASMWGKVSTDTQYF.